Each of the 5 T cell receptor beta chains below was sequenced from the same sample in a study of T cell repertoires in cytomegalovirus infection. These receptors have no identified antigens. A single record per CDR3 protein comes from TCRdb applying MiXCR to the reads. The sample includes approximately 730,000 distinct CDR3 sequences, 30% to 35% seen only once; the top ten take roughly 18%. The sequencing here drew on cultured PBMCs, taken from culture after CMV antigen stimulation. The source of these receptors is a human donor in good health (CMV status not recorded). Some clones in this sample may be carry-over from other donors' samples.

The chain combines TRBV29-1 with TRBJ2-3, with 9 bases lining up with TRBD1. The germline CDR1 and CDR2 sequences are SQVTM and ANQGSEA. J gave up 4 bases and V 6 bases, and 11 bases lay outside the gene matches. The CDR3 spans 15 residues. CDR3 protein: CSVQPRDRVSDTQYF. CDR3 DNA sequence: TGCAGCGTCCAACCCCGGGACAGGGTATCAGATACGCAGTATTTT.

The chain couples TRBV5-6 to TRBJ2-1, with TRBD1 matching over 8 bases. Germline CDR1 and CDR2: SGHDT and YYEEEE. With 4 bases clipped from V and 4 bases from J, the junction kept 10 bases outside the gene matches. The CDR3 length is 16 residues. In DNA form, the CDR3 reads TGTGCCAGCAGCGCAGGGGGCAGCCCGTGGTACAATGAGCAGTTCTTC. Translating gives CASSAGGSPWYNEQFF.

The chain joins TRBV11-2 to TRBJ2-1; D remains ambiguous. The CDR3 contains 13 residues. V was pared by 4 bases and J by 6 bases, with 10 bases between. Germline CDR1 SGHAT, CDR2 FQNNGV. For the CDR3, the DNA is TGTGCCAGCAGCTCTCCCCTAGGCAATGAGCAGTTCTTC. This codes for CASSSPLGNEQFF.

This chain links TRBV7-9 with TRBJ2-1; 8 bases line up with TRBD2. Germline assignment: CDR1 SEHNR and CDR2 FQNEAQ (reference sequence). This CDR3 is built from 14 residues. The V segment lost 3 bases and the J segment 7 bases; nucleotides outside the gene matches: 5. The CDR3 sequence is CASSFSGSRNEQFF. DNA of the CDR3: TGTGCCAGCAGCTTCAGCGGGAGCCGGAATGAGCAGTTCTTC.

This clonotype was seen at least ten times. The CDR3 nucleotides read TGTGCCAGCAGCCCTCTCGCGGGTGAGCAGTTCTTC. Protein product: CASSPLAGEQFF. The chain joins TRBV7-2 to TRBJ2-1, with D possibly matching TRBD2 (5 bases). The CDR3 is made up of 12 amino acids. Looked up from germline, CDR1 is SGHTA and CDR2 is FQGNSA. V lost 5 bases to trimming and J lost 9 bases, with 11 bases between them.